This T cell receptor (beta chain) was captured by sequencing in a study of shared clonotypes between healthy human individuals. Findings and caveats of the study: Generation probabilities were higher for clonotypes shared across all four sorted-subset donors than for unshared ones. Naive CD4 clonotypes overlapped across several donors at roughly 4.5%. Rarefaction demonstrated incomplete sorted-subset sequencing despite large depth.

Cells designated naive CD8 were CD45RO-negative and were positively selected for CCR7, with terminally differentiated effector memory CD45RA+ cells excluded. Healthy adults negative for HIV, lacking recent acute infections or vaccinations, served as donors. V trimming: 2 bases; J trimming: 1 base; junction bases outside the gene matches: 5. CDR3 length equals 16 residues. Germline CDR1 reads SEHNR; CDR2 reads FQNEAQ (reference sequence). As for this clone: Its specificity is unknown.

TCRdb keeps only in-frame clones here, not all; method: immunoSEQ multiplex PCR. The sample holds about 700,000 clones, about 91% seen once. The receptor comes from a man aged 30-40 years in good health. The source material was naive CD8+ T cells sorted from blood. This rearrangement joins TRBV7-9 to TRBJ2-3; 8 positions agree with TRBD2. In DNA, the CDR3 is TGTGCCAGCAGCTTAAGTACGGGAGGGCGCACAGATACGCAGTATTTT. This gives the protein CASSLSTGGRTDTQYF.